The 21 T cell receptor beta chains below all came from one sample that was sequenced in a study of pediatric ulcerative colitis. Repertoires were generated with immunoSEQ multiplex PCR, while TCRdb's copy carries only in-frame clones and drops some. This sample has 40,000 to 55,000 clones; around 79% occur once, and the top ten carry 3% to 4.5%. Rectal tissue came from one to two pinch biopsies taken at colonoscopy. The sample comprised gut tissue. These receptors originate from a girl aged 5-17 years with moderate ulcerative colitis.

This clone was observed a few times. The chain has TRBV2 and TRBJ1-5, with a tentative D call TRBD1 (5 bases). The germline V gene encodes CDR1 SNHLY and CDR2 FYNNEI. The CDR3 spans 12 residues. V lost 6 bases and J lost 2, with 5 bases in between. DNA of the CDR3: TGTGCCAGCAGCAGGGGCAATCAGCCCCAGCATTTT. This encodes CASSRGNQPQHF.

This clone occurred a few times. The V gene is TRBV2, the J gene TRBJ2-7; D is perhaps TRBD1 (8 bases). The CDR3 has 15 amino acids. V shed 10 bases and J shed 0 bases, with 19 bases lying between them. Germline assignment: CDR1 SNHLY and CDR2 FYNNEI. CDR3 residues: CATGQGGRSSYEQYF. In nucleotides, the CDR3 is TGTGCCACCGGACAGGGCGGGAGAAGCTCCTACGAGCAGTACTTC.

V gene TRBV11-3 combines with J gene TRBJ2-3; D is uncertain. There are 11 residues in the CDR3. V gave up 5 bases and J gave up 7 bases, with 7 bases separating them. Germline loops: CDR1 SGHNT, CDR2 YENEEA. The CDR3 DNA is TGTGCCAGCAGCCCCCGAAATACGCAGTATTTT. Translated: CASSPRNTQYF.

The sample holds a few counts of this clone. This CDR3 reads CASSYEPKKGYEQYF. In nucleotides, the CDR3 is TGTGCCAGCAGTTACGAGCCAAAGAAAGGGTACGAGCAGTACTTC. The V and J genes are TRBV6-6 and TRBJ2-7; D unclear. Germline-derived CDR1 and CDR2 are MNHNY and SVGAGI (reference sequence). The CDR3 length is 15 residues. The V and J ends lost 2 bases and 4 bases respectively, with 15 bases between them.

The chain combines TRBV15 with TRBJ1-1; D call uncertain. This CDR3 is 14 amino acids long. Trimming pared 0 bases from V and 2 bases from J, leaving 7 bases between. Germline CDR1 reads LNHNV; CDR2 reads YYDKDF (reference sequence). CDR3 residues: CATSRDPINTEAFF. The CDR3 nucleotides read TGTGCCACCAGCAGAGATCCGATTAACACTGAAGCTTTCTTT.

This chain links TRBV27 with TRBJ2-3, with TRBD2 matching over 12 bases. CDR1 and CDR2 (germline): MNHEY, SMNVEV (reference sequence). The CDR3 sequence is 14 residues long. J was trimmed by 7 bases and V by 3 bases; bases with no gene match: 2. The CDR3 spells CASSLGTSGYTQYF. The CDR3 DNA is TGTGCCAGCAGTTTGGGGACTAGCGGGTATACGCAGTATTTT.

The V call is TRBV6-5, the J call TRBJ1-6; D might be TRBD1 (5 bases). CDR3 size: 16 residues. From germline, CDR1 is MNHEY and CDR2 SVGAGI. With 0 bases removed from V and 6 bases from J, the gap between germline ends came to 12 bases. The CDR3: CASSYSTGGFNSPLHF. The CDR3 nucleotides are TGTGCCAGCAGTTACTCTACCGGGGGTTTTAATTCACCCCTCCACTTT.

The chain employs TRBV19 and TRBJ2-1; possible D gene TRBD2, 5 bases. Per germline, CDR1 LNHDA and CDR2 SQIVND (reference sequence). The CDR3 totals 12 residues. Trimming shortened V by 10 bases and J by 4 bases, and 11 bases separated the two germline ends. Here the CDR3 DNA reads TGTGCCACCACGGGGTTGTACAATGAGCAGTTCTTC. This sequence encodes CATTGLYNEQFF. Looking up the rest from reference TRBV19 and TRBJ2-1 gives the full variable domain: DGGITQSPKYLFRKEGQNVTLSCEQNLNHDAMYWYRQDPGQGLRLIYYSQIVNDFQKGDIAEGYSVSREKKESFPLTVTSAQKNPTAFYLCATTGLYNEQFFGPGTRLTVL.

The chain employs TRBV11-2 and TRBJ1-1; D gene ambiguous. Between the trimmed V and J ends, which lost 5 bases and 4 bases, there was a span of 11 bases. The V gene's germline CDR1 is SGHAT and CDR2 FQNNGV. The CDR3 spans 13 residues. The DNA of the CDR3 is TGTGCCAGCAGCCCCCGCTGGGCCACTGAAGCTTTCTTT. Protein product: CASSPRWATEAFF.

CDR3 bases: TGTGCCAGCAGCACTACGGGACAGGGTTCTCGGACTGAAGCTTTCTTT. Its protein is CASSTTGQGSRTEAFF. The chain uses TRBV27 and TRBJ1-1; TRBD1 aligns across 9 bases. J lost 5 bases, V lost 6 bases, and 13 bases had no gene match. The CDR3 extends over 16 amino acids. Germline values: CDR1 MNHEY, CDR2 SMNVEV (reference sequence).

The chain combines TRBV19 with TRBJ1-1; D might be TRBD1 (5 bases). V was shortened by 5 bases and J by 5 bases, with 9 bases between the two germline ends. Germline CDR1 is LNHDA and CDR2 is SQIVND (reference sequence). This CDR3 has 12 amino acids. CDR3 in DNA: TGTGCCAGTAGTCCCGGGGGTACTGAAGCTTTCTTT. Translation gives CASSPGGTEAFF.

The chain recombines TRBV30 with TRBJ2-3, with D perhaps matching TRBD2 (7 bases). V was pared by 4 bases and J by 4 bases, with 21 bases between. Per germline, CDR1 GTSNPN and CDR2 SVGIG (reference sequence). This CDR3 spans 16 amino acids. The chain's CDR3 is CAWTSKGGLYSDTQYF. The CDR3 coding sequence is TGTGCCTGGACTTCCAAGGGGGGGTTGTATTCAGATACGCAGTATTTT.

This sequence joins TRBV6-5 and TRBJ2-5, with 10 bases aligning to TRBD2. Per germline, CDR1 MNHEY and CDR2 SVGAGI. Trimming cost V 6 bases and J 1 base; bases outside gene matches: 5. There are 15 residues in the CDR3. CDR3: CASRRAGGIQETQYF. CDR3 bases: TGTGCCAGCAGGAGAGCGGGGGGGATCCAAGAGACCCAGTACTTC.

This sequence joins TRBV5-6 and TRBJ1-1; no clear D gene. This CDR3 is 14 amino acids long. Between the trimmed V and J ends, which lost 0 bases and 4 bases, there was a span of 10 bases. Germline V gene data show CDR1 as SGHDT and CDR2 as YYEEEE. CDR3 loop: CASSLDRRITEAFF. The CDR3 bases are TGTGCCAGCAGCTTGGATAGGAGGATCACTGAAGCTTTCTTT.

This chain uses TRBV9 with TRBJ1-3, with D unresolved. The CDR3 has 16 amino acids. V dropped 3 bases and J dropped 0 bases, with 13 bases sitting between them. Germline V gene sequence: CDR1 SGDLS, CDR2 YYNGEE. The CDR3 DNA is TGTGCCAGCAGCGCGGAGGGCTCCAACTCTGGAAACACCATATATTTT. This encodes CASSAEGSNSGNTIYF.

The V and J genes are TRBV6-1 and TRBJ2-7; a possible D gene is TRBD2 (5 bases). Germline V CDR1 and CDR2: MNHNS, SASEGT. Trimming took 7 bases from V and 4 from J, leaving 17 bases between them. This CDR3 region has 14 residues. The CDR3 reads CASIRSREGYEQYF. The CDR3 DNA is TGTGCCAGCATTAGGTCACGCGAGGGTTACGAGCAGTACTTC.

The V and J genes are TRBV9 and TRBJ1-2, with unresolved D. Germline V gene data show CDR1 as SGDLS and CDR2 as YYNGEE. The germline V and J ends were trimmed by 0 bases and 2 bases, with 8 bases remaining between them. The CDR3 totals 14 residues. The CDR3 coding sequence is TGTGCCAGCAGCGTAGGCGGCAGAAACTATGGCTACACCTTC. Protein: CASSVGGRNYGYTF.

This chain connects TRBV5-1 to TRBJ2-2, with 7 bases fitting TRBD1. CDR3 length equals 18 residues. Germline V gene sequence: CDR1 SGHRS, CDR2 YFSETQ. The junction had 16 bases not matched to a gene; V was cut back by 2 bases and J by 6 bases. For the CDR3, the DNA is TGCGCCAGCAGCTTTGGTTTCCTAGACAGGGCTGGAGCCGGGGAGCTGTTTTTT. As protein: CASSFGFLDRAGAGELFF. Using reference TRBV5-1 and TRBJ2-2 for the parts outside the CDR3, the full variable domain is KAGVTQTPRYLIKTRGQQVTLSCSPISGHRSVSWYQQTPGQGLQFLFEYFSETQRNKGNFPGRFSGRQFSNSRSEMNVSTLELGDSALYLCASSFGFLDRAGAGELFFGEGSRLTVL.

The chain recombines TRBV19 with TRBJ2-3; D is perhaps TRBD1 (6 bases). This CDR3 has 16 residues. With 5 bases removed from V and 4 bases from J, the gap between germline ends came to 19 bases. The V gene's germline CDR1 is LNHDA and CDR2 SQIVND (reference sequence). The CDR3 DNA follows: TGTGCCAGTAGTTCCCACAAACCCTGGACAGCAGATACGCAGTATTTT. As protein: CASSSHKPWTADTQYF. The full variable domain, in which reference TRBV19 and TRBJ2-3 provide the parts outside the CDR3, is DGGITQSPKYLFRKEGQNVTLSCEQNLNHDAMYWYRQDPGQGLRLIYYSQIVNDFQKGDIAEGYSVSREKKESFPLTVTSAQKNPTAFYLCASSSHKPWTADTQYFGPGTRLTVL.

This rearrangement joins TRBV7-9 to TRBJ1-2; tentative D call: TRBD1 (6 bases). The CDR3 loop spans 17 amino acids. With 1 base removed from V and 4 bases from J, the gap between germline ends came to 19 bases. Germline V lookup: CDR1 SEHNR, CDR2 FQNEAQ (reference sequence). The CDR3: CASSLEGQSLSGYGYTF. The DNA for the CDR3 is TGTGCCAGCAGCTTAGAAGGACAGAGCTTAAGTGGCTATGGCTACACCTTC.

The rearrangement uses TRBV29-1 and TRBJ1-1; 7 nucleotides match TRBD1. This CDR3 comprises 13 residues. With 6 bases clipped from V and 1 base from J, the junction kept 5 bases outside the gene matches. The V gene's germline CDR1 is SQVTM and CDR2 ANQGSEA. In nucleotides, the CDR3 is TGCAGCGTCAACAGGGGTGGGAACACTGAAGCTTTCTTT. Residues: CSVNRGGNTEAFF.